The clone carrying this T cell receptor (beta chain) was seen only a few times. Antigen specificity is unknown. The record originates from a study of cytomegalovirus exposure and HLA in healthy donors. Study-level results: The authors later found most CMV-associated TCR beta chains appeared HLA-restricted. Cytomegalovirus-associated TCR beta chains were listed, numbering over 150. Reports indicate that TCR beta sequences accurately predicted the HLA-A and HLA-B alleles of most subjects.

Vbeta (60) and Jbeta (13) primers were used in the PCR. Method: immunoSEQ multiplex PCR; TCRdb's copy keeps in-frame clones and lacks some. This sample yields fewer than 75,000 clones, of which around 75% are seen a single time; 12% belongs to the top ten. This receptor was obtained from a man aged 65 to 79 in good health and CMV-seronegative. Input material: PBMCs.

CDR3 DNA: TGTGCCAGCAGCTTAGAAACAGGCTGGGGCTACACCTTC. Amino acids: CASSLETGWGYTF. V and J are TRBV7-9 and TRBJ1-2; a weak D match, TRBD1 (5 bases). The CDR3 is made up of 13 amino acids. Germline lookup yields CDR1 SEHNR and CDR2 FQNEAQ (reference sequence). Trimming left V 1 base short and J 8 bases short, with 11 bases between.